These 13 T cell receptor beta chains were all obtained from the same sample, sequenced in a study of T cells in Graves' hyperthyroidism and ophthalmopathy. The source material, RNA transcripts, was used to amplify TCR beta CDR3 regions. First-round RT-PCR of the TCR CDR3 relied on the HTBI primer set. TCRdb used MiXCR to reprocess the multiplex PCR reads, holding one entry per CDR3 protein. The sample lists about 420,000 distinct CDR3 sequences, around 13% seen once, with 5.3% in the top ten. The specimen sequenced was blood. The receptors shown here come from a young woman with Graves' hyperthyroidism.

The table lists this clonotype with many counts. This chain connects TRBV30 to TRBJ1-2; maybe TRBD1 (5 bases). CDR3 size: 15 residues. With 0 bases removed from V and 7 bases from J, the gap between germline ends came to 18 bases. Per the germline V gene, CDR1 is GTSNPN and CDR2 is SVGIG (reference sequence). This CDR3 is CAWSVPAGPGGGYTF. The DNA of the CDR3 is TGTGCCTGGAGTGTACCGGCAGGCCCCGGGGGTGGCTACACCTTC.

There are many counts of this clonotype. The CDR3 is CSGRLGDTQYF. The CDR3 DNA sequence: TGCAGCGGCCGACTAGGTGATACGCAGTATTTT. The V gene is TRBV29-1, the J gene TRBJ2-3, with D tentatively TRBD2 (6 bases). CDR1 SQVTM and CDR2 ANQGSEA come from the germline V gene. Trimming removed 7 bases at V and 6 bases at J, with 11 bases between. There are 11 residues in the CDR3.

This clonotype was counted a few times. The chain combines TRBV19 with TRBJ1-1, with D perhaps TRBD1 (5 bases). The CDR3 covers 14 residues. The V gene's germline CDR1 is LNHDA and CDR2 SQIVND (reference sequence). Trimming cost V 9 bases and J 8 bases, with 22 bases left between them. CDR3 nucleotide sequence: TGTGCCAGCGCCCCTTTCGGGGGGGGAAGGGAAGCTTTCTTT. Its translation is CASAPFGGGREAFF.

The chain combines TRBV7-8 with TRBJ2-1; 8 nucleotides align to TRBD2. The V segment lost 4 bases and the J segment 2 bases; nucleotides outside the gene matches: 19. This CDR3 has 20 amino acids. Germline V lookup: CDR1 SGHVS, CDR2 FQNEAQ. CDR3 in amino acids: CASSSGGAGAKKKTYNEQFF. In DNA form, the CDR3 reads TGTGCCAGCAGCTCGGGGGGAGCGGGAGCGAAAAAAAAGACCTACAATGAGCAGTTCTTC.

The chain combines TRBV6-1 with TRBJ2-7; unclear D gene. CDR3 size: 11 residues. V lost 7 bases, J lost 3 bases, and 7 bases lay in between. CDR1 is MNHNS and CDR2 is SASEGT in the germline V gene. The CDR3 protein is CASMGIYEQYF. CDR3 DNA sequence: TGTGCCAGCATGGGAATCTACGAGCAGTACTTC.

CDR3 DNA sequence: TGTGCCAGCAGTTACTCGGGGCTAGCGGGAGCGAACACCGGGGAGCTGTTTTTT. Translating it yields CASSYSGLAGANTGELFF. This chain connects TRBV6-5 to TRBJ2-2, with 10 bases identical to TRBD2. Germline V gene sequence: CDR1 MNHEY, CDR2 SVGAGI. CDR3 length: 18 amino acids. V was pared by 0 bases and J by 0 bases, with 4 bases of the junction left unmatched.

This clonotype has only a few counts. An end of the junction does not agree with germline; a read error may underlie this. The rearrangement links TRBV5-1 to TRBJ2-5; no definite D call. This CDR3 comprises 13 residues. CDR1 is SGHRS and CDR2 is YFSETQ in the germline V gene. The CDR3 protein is CASRHEIQGTQYF. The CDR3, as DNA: TGCGCCAGCAGACACGAGATCCAAGGGACCCAGTACTTC.

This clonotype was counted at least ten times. CDR3 sequence reads: CASSLVTPTGELFF. The DNA for the CDR3 is TGTGCCAGCAGTTTAGTGACTCCCACCGGGGAGCTGTTTTTT. The chain couples TRBV12-3 or TRBV12-4 to TRBJ2-2; D uncertain. Trimming took off 1 base at V and 4 bases at J, with 7 bases between the two ends. This CDR3 contains 14 residues.

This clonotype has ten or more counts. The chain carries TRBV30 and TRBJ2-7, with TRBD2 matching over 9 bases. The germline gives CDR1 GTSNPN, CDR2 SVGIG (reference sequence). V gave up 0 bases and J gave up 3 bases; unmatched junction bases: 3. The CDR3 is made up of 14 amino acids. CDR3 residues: CAWSVSSGIYEQYF. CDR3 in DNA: TGTGCCTGGAGTGTTTCTAGCGGGATCTACGAGCAGTACTTC.

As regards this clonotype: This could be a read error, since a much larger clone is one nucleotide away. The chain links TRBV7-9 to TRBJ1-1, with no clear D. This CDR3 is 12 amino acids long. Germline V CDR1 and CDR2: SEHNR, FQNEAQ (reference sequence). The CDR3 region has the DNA TGTGCCCGCAGCTTAGCGCTTGATGAAGCTTTCTTT. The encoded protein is CARSLALDEAFF.

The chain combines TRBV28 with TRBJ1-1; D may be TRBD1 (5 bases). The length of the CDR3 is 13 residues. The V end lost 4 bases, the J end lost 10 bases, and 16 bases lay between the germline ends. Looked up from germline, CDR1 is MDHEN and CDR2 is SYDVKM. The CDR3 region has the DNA TGTGCCAGCAGTTCTGGGGCCCGGGCCCGAGCTTTCTTT. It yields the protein CASSSGARARAFF.

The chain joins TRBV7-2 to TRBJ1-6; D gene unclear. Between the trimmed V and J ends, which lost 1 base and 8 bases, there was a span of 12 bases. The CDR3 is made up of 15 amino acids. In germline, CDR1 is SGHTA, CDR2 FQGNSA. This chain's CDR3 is CASSLETGYDSPLHF. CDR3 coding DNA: TGTGCCAGCAGCTTAGAAACGGGGTACGATTCACCCCTCCACTTT.

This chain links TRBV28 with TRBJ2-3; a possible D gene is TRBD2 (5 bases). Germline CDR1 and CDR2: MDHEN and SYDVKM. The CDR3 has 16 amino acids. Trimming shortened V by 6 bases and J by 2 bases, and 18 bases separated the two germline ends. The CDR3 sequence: CASSRYSDSSTDTQYF. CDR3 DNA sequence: TGTGCCAGCAGCCGTTATTCGGACTCGTCCACAGATACGCAGTATTTT. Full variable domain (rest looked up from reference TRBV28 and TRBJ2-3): DVKVTQSSRYLVKRTGEKVFLECVQDMDHENMFWYRQDPGLGLRLIYFSYDVKMKEKGDIPEGYSVSREKKERFSLILESASTNQTSMYLCASSRYSDSSTDTQYFGPGTRLTVL.